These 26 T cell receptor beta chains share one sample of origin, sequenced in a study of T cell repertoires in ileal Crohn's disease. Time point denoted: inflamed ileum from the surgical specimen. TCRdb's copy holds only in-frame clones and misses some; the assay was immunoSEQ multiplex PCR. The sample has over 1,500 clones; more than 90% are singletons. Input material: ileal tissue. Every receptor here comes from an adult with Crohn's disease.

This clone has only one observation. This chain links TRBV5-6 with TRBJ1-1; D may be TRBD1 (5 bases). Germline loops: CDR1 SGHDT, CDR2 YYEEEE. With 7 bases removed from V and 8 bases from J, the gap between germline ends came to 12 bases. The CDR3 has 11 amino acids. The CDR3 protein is CASRHKGEAFF. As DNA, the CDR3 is TGTGCCAGCCGGCATAAGGGGGAAGCTTTCTTT.

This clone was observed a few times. CDR3 coding DNA: TGTGCCAGCAGCCTGATCCGGGACTCGTACAATGAGCAGTTCTTC. This encodes CASSLIRDSYNEQFF. The V and J genes are TRBV4-2 and TRBJ2-1; possible D gene TRBD2, 6 bases. The CDR3 is 15 residues long. The germline V gene has CDR1 LGHNA and CDR2 YNFKEQ. Trimming shortened V by 4 bases and J by 4 bases, and 14 bases separated the two germline ends.

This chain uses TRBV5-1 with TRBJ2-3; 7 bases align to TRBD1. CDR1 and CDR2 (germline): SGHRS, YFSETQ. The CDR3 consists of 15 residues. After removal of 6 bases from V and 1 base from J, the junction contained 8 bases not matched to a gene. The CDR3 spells CASIRGDRGTDTQYF. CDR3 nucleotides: TGCGCCAGCATCAGGGGAGACAGGGGCACAGATACGCAGTATTTT.

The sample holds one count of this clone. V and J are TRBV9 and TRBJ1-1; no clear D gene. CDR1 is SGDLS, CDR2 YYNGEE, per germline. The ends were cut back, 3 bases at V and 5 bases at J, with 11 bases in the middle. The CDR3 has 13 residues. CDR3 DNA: TGTGCCAGCAGCGAGCCCAGAAGGACTGAAGCTTTCTTT. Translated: CASSEPRRTEAFF.

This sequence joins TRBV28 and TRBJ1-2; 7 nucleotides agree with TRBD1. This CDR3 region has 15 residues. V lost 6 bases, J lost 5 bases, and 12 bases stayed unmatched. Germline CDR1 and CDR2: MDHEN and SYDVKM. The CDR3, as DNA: TGTGCCAGCAGGCCGTCGACAGGGCTTACGTATGGCTACACCTTC. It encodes CASRPSTGLTYGYTF.

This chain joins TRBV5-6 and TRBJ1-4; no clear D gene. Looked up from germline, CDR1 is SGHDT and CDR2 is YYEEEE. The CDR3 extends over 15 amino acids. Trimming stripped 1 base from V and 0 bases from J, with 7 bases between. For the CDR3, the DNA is TGTGCCAGCAGCTTGCAAGGTGCAACTAATGAAAAACTGTTTTTT. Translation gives CASSLQGATNEKLFF.

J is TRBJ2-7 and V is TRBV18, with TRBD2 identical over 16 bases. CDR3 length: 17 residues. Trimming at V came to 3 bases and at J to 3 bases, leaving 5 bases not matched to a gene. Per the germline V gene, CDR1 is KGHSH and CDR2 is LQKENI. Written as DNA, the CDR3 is TGTGCCAGCTCACCGGGACTAGCGGGGGGGCAAGTCTACGAGCAGTACTTC. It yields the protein CASSPGLAGGQVYEQYF.

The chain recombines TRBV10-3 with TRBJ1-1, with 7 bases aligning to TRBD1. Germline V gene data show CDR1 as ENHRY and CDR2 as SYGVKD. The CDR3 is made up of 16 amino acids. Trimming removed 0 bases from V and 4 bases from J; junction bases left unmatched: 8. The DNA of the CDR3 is TGTGCCATCAGTGAGTCCTACAGGGGAGGGAGCACTGAAGCTTTCTTT. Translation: CAISESYRGGSTEAFF.

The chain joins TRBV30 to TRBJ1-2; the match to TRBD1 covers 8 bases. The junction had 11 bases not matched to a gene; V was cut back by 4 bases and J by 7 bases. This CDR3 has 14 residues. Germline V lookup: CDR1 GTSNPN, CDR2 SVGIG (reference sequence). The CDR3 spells CAWTRQGPGIGYTF. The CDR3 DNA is TGTGCCTGGACCCGACAGGGGCCGGGGATTGGCTACACCTTC.

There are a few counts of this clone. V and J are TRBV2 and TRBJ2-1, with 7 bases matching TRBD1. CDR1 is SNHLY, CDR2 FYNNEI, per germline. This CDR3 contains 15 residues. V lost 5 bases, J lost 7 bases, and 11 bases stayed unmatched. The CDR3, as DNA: TGTGCCAGCAGTCCCCCGGGACAGCGCTCTAATGAGCAGTTCTTC. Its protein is CASSPPGQRSNEQFF.

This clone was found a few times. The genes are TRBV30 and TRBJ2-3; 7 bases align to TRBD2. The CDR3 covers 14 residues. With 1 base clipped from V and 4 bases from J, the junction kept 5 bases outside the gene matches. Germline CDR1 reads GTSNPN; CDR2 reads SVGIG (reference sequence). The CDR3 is CAWSGGGSADTQYF. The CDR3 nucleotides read TGTGCCTGGAGTGGGGGGGGGAGCGCAGATACGCAGTATTTT.

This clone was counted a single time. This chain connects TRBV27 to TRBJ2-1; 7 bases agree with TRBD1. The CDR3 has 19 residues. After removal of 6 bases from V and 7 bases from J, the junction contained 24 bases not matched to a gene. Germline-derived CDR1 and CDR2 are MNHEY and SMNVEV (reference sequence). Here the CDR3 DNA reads TGTGCCAGCAGCTTTTCTAAAGCGACAGGGAGATGGGCGAGGAATGAGCAGTTCTTC. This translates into CASSFSKATGRWARNEQFF.

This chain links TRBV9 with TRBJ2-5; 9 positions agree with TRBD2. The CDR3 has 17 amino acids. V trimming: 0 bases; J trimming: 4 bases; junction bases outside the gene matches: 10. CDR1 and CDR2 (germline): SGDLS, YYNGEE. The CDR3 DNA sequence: TGTGCCAGCAGCGTAGGGCTAGCGGGGCCATGGGCAGAGACCCAGTACTTC. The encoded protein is CASSVGLAGPWAETQYF.

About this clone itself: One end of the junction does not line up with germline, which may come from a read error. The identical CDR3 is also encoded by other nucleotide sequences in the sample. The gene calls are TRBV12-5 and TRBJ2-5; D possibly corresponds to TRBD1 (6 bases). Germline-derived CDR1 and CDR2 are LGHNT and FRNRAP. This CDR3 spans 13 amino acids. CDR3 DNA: TGCGCTAGTGGTCAAGGACAGCAAGAGACCCAGTACTTC. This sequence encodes CASGQGQQETQYF.

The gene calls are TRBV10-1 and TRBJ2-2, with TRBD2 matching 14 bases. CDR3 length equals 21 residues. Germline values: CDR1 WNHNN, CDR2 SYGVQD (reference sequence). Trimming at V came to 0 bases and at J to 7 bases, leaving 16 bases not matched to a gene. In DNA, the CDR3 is TGCGCCAGCAGTGAGTCCGAGACTAGCGGGAGGGCCATCTTGAGTGGCGGGGAGCTGTTTTTT. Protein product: CASSESETSGRAILSGGELFF.

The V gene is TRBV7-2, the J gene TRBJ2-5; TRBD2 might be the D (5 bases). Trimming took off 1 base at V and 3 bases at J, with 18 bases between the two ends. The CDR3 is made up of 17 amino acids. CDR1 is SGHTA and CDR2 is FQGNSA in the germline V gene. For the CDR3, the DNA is TGTGCCAGCAGCTTAGGTGTCGGGGATAGAAGGAAAGAGACCCAGTACTTC. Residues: CASSLGVGDRRKETQYF.

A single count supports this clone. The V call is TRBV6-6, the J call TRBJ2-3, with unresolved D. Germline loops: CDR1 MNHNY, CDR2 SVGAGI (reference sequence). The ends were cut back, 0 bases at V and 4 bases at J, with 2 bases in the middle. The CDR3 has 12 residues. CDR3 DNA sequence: TGTGCCAGCAGTTACTCCCCAGATACGCAGTATTTT. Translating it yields CASSYSPDTQYF.

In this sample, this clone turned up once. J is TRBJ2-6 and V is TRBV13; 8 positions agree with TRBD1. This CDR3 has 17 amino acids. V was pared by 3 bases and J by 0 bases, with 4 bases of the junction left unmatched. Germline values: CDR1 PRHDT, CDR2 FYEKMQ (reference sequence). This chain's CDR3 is CASSFTDRGSGANVLTF. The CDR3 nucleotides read TGTGCCAGCAGCTTCACCGACAGGGGCTCTGGGGCCAACGTCCTGACTTTC.

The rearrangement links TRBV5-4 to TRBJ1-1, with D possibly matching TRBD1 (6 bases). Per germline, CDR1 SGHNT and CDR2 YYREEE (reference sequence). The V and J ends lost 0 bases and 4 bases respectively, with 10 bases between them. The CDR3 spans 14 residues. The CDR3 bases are TGTGCCAGCAGCTTGGACAGGGAGAGCACTGAAGCTTTCTTT. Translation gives CASSLDRESTEAFF.

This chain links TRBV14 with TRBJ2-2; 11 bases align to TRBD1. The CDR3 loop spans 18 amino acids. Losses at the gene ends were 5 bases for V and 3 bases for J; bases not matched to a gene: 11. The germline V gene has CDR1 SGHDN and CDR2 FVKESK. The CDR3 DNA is TGTGCCAGCAGCAATCTTCCGGGACAGGGGGTCTACACCGGGGAGCTGTTTTTT. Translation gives CASSNLPGQGVYTGELFF. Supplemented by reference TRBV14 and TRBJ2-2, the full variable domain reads EAGVTQFPSHSVIEKGQTVTLRCDPISGHDNLYWYRRVMGKEIKFLLHFVKESKQDESGMPNNRFLAERTGGTYSTLKVQPAELEDSGVYFCASSNLPGQGVYTGELFFGEGSRLTVL.

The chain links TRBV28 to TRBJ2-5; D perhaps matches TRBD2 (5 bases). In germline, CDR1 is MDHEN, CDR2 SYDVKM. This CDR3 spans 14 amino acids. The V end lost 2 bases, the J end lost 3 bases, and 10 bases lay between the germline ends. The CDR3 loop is CASSLRLAKETQYF. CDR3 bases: TGTGCCAGCAGTTTACGGCTAGCCAAAGAGACCCAGTACTTC.

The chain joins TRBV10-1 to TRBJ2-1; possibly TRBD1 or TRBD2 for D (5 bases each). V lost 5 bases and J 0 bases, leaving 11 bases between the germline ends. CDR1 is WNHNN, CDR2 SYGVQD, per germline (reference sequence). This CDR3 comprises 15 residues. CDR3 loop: CASSPGTGSYNEQFF. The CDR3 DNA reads TGCGCCAGCAGTCCCGGGACCGGCTCCTACAATGAGCAGTTCTTC.

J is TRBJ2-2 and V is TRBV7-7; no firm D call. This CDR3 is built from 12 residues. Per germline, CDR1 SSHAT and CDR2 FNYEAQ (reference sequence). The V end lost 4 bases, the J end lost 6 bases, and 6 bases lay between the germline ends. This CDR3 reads CASSSDPGELFF. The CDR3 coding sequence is TGTGCCAGCAGCTCGGACCCCGGGGAGCTGTTTTTT.

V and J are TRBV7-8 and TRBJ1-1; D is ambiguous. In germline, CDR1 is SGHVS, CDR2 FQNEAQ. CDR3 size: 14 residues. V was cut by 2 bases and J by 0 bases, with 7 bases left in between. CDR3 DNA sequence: TGTGCCAGCAGCTTACGGGAAATGAACACTGAAGCTTTCTTT. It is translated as CASSLREMNTEAFF.

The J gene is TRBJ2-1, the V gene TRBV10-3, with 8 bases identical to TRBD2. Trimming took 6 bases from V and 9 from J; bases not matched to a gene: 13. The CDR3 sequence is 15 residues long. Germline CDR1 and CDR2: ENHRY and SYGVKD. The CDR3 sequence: CAISGRAGENTEQFF. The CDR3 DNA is TGTGCCATCAGCGGACGAGCGGGAGAAAATACTGAGCAGTTCTTC.

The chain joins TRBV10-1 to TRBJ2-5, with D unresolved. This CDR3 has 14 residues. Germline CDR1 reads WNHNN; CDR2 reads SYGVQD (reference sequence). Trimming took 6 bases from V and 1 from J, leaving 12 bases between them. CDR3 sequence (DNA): TGCGCCAGCAGCGTCCCTGGTGGCCAAGAGACCCAGTACTTC. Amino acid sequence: CASSVPGGQETQYF.